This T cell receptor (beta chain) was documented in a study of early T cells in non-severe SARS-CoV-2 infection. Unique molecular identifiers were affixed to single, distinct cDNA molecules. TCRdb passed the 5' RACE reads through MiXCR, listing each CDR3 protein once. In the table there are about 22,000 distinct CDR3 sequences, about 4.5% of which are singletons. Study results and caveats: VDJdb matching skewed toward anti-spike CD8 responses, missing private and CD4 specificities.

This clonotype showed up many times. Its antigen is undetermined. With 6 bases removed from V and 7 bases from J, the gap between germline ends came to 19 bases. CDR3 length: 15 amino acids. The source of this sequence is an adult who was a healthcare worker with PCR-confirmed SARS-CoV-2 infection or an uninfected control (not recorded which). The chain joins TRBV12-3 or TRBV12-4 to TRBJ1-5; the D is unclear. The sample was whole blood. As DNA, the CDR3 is TGTGCCAGCAGGAGTAACTCGGTTTCCAGGCAGCCCCAGCATTTT. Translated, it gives CASRSNSVSRQPQHF.